The source of this T cell receptor beta chain is a study of cytomegalovirus exposure and HLA in healthy donors. CDR3 length equals 15 residues. The ends were cut back, 3 bases at V and 0 bases at J, with 10 bases in the middle. Germline loops: CDR1 SGHTA, CDR2 FQGNSA. Use of 60 Vbeta and 13 Jbeta primers characterized the PCR. The table came from immunoSEQ multiplex PCR; TCRdb's copy has only in-frame clones and leaves some out. The repertoire table contains 150,000 to 200,000 clones. To note about this clone: The antigen is unknown.

Donors in the study were healthy people who gave bone marrow. Study-wide points: Certain sequence variants were highly shared and formed a cluster, and this cluster was likely a sequencing artifact.

V usage is TRBV7-2 and J usage is TRBJ2-3, with D unclear. What was sequenced was PBMCs. This receptor was identified in a woman between 18 and 29 years old in good health and CMV-seropositive. CDR3 in DNA: TGTGCCAGCAGCTTGGCGGAACTTAGCACAGATACGCAGTATTTT. This codes for CASSLAELSTDTQYF.